The sequence of this T cell receptor (beta chain) was determined in a study of identical twins. Study findings and constraints: Twins shared beta out-of-frame sequences in excess, but this excess was weaker.

This CDR3 has 14 amino acids. Germline V gene data show CDR1 as MNHEY and CDR2 as SMNVEV (reference sequence). J gave up 7 bases and V 6 bases, and 10 bases lay outside the gene matches. Remarks on this clonotype: The antigen is not known.

TCRdb reprocessed the 5' RACE reads with MiXCR, giving one entry per CDR3 protein. The sample shows 1.5 million to 2 million distinct CDR3 sequences, around 29% of them seen only once. This receptor was identified in a newborn girl in good health. The sample consisted of cord blood. The chain has TRBV27 and TRBJ2-7, with 9 bases aligning to TRBD1. The CDR3 sequence is CASSGQGPHNEQYF. CDR3 sequence (DNA): TGTGCCAGCAGCGGACAGGGGCCGCACAATGAGCAGTACTTC.